These 20 T cell receptor beta chains share one sample of origin, sequenced in a study of CD8 T cells in ankylosing spondylitis. TCRdb redid the calling of the 5' RACE reads with MiXCR, one entry per CDR3 protein. This sample has 150,000 to 200,000 distinct CDR3 sequences, with about a third found just once. Specimen: synovial fluid, either unsorted or a sorted T cell fraction (not recorded which). These receptors all come from a male donor with ankylosing spondylitis.

The rearrangement uses TRBV18 and TRBJ2-1; possibly TRBD2 for D (5 bases). The CDR3 covers 15 residues. Germline assignment: CDR1 KGHSH and CDR2 LQKENI. V was pared by 2 bases and J by 2 bases, with 10 bases between. The CDR3 spells CASSPVGSPYNEQFF. CDR3 nucleotide sequence: TGTGCCAGCTCACCAGTAGGGAGTCCCTACAATGAGCAGTTCTTC.

This sequence joins TRBV20-1 and TRBJ1-6; D call uncertain. Trimming took off 4 bases at V and 8 bases at J, with 15 bases between the two ends. Germline V gene lookup returns CDR1 DFQATT and CDR2 SNEGSKA (reference sequence). CDR3 length: 14 amino acids. DNA for the CDR3: TGCAGTGCTACGGCGGTGGAGATGGATTCACCCCTCCACTTT. Protein product: CSATAVEMDSPLHF.

This clonotype was seen a handful of times. The rearrangement joins TRBV6-1 to TRBJ1-3, with a tentative D call TRBD1 (5 bases). Germline assignment: CDR1 MNHNS and CDR2 SASEGT. Trimming stripped 6 bases from V and 1 base from J, with 22 bases between. This CDR3 contains 18 residues. This chain's CDR3 is CASRSRDSSLLSGNTIYF. DNA for the CDR3: TGTGCCAGCAGATCCCGGGACTCCTCTCTCTTATCTGGAAACACCATATATTTT.

Here the CDR3 DNA reads TGTGCCAGCAGTACCGGGACAGGGGGCTCGTACGAGCAGTACTTC. Amino acids: CASSTGTGGSYEQYF. The chain has TRBV12-3 or TRBV12-4 and TRBJ2-7; 12 nucleotides align to TRBD1. CDR3 length: 15 residues. V gave up 5 bases and J gave up 4 bases; unmatched junction bases: 6.

This clonotype was detected a few times. The chain is built from TRBV9 and TRBJ2-1; D gene unclear. The CDR3 has 15 residues. Trimming shortened V by 2 bases and J by 2 bases, and 11 bases separated the two germline ends. CDR1 is SGDLS, CDR2 YYNGEE, per germline. CDR3 sequence: CASSVTTITYNEQFF. The CDR3, as DNA: TGTGCCAGCAGCGTGACAACTATTACCTACAATGAGCAGTTCTTC.

The chain employs TRBV7-2 and TRBJ2-7; a weak D match, TRBD2 (5 bases). This CDR3 contains 14 residues. Trimming removed 3 bases at V and 3 bases at J, with 12 bases between. Germline V CDR1 and CDR2: SGHTA, FQGNSA. The CDR3 here is CASSFARGDYEQYF. The CDR3 DNA sequence: TGTGCCAGCAGCTTTGCACGGGGTGACTACGAGCAGTACTTC.

The rearrangement links TRBV30 to TRBJ1-1; D uncertain. With 2 bases removed from V and 0 bases from J, the gap between germline ends came to 7 bases. Germline CDR1 reads GTSNPN; CDR2 reads SVGIG (reference sequence). The length of the CDR3 is 13 residues. The CDR3 nucleotides read TGTGCCTGGAGTTTGGGCATGAACACTGAAGCTTTCTTT. Encoded protein: CAWSLGMNTEAFF.

This chain uses TRBV7-2 with TRBJ1-2; D gene unclear. This CDR3 region has 14 residues. Trimming pared 1 base from V and 0 bases from J, leaving 6 bases between. Germline values: CDR1 SGHTA, CDR2 FQGNSA. CDR3 sequence (DNA): TGTGCCAGCAGCTTAGGGCCCACTAACTATGGCTACACCTTC. Translation: CASSLGPTNYGYTF.

The chain is built from TRBV7-9 and TRBJ1-1, with D tentatively TRBD1 (5 bases). This CDR3 spans 15 amino acids. From germline, CDR1 is SEHNR and CDR2 FQNEAQ (reference sequence). Trimming left V 3 bases short and J 8 bases short, with 19 bases between. DNA of the CDR3: TGTGCCAGCAGCTTTTGGCCAGCCTCTGCAGGGGAAGCTTTCTTT. Translated: CASSFWPASAGEAFF.

The chain couples TRBV20-1 to TRBJ1-1; D uncertain. V lost 5 bases, J lost 1 base, and 11 bases lay in between. The CDR3 totals 13 residues. Germline values: CDR1 DFQATT, CDR2 SNEGSKA (reference sequence). The CDR3 is CSASGRSNTEAFF. The CDR3 coding sequence is TGCAGTGCTTCCGGACGGTCGAACACTGAAGCTTTCTTT.

This clonotype was seen a few times. This chain uses TRBV2 with TRBJ2-7; no definite D call. CDR1 is SNHLY and CDR2 is FYNNEI in the germline V gene. Trimming cost V 5 bases and J 4 bases, with 9 bases left between them. The CDR3 sequence is 12 residues long. The CDR3 loop reads CASSPKRYEQYF. CDR3 in DNA: TGTGCCAGCAGTCCTAAACGTTACGAGCAGTACTTC.

The genes are TRBV6-2 or TRBV6-3 and TRBJ2-7; D might be TRBD2 (6 bases). V lost 5 bases and J lost 2, with 16 bases in between. Germline V CDR1 and CDR2: MNHEY, SVGEGT. The CDR3 spans 15 residues. CDR3 sequence (DNA): TGTGCCAGCAGTAGGCGCGGGGCTGGCGCCTACGAGCAGTACTTC. Translating gives CASSRRGAGAYEQYF.

This clonotype was detected ten times or more. The chain recombines TRBV3-1 with TRBJ2-1; either TRBD1 or TRBD2 may supply D (5 bases each). Germline-derived CDR1 and CDR2 are LGHDT and YNNKEL (reference sequence). The CDR3 runs to 18 residues. Trimming took off 1 base at V and 3 bases at J, with 19 bases between the two ends. CDR3 loop: CASSQVRSRASYYNEQFF. The DNA of the CDR3 is TGTGCCAGCAGCCAAGTCCGAAGCAGGGCTAGCTACTACAATGAGCAGTTCTTC.

This clonotype appeared a few times. The genes are TRBV7-2 and TRBJ2-7, with TRBD1 matching over 9 bases. The CDR3 length is 16 residues. V gave up 4 bases and J gave up 2 bases; unmatched junction bases: 9. Germline CDR1 and CDR2: SGHTA and FQGNSA. Here the CDR3 reads CASSSKQGAGAYEQYF. Written as DNA, the CDR3 is TGTGCCAGCAGCTCCAAACAGGGGGCCGGGGCCTACGAGCAGTACTTC. The full variable domain, its missing parts supplied by reference TRBV7-2 and TRBJ2-7, is GAGVSQSPSNKVTEKGKDVELRCDPISGHTALYWYRQSLGQGLEFLIYFQGNSAPDKSGLPSDRFSAERTGGSVSTLTIQRTQQEDSAVYLCASSSKQGAGAYEQYFGPGTRLTVT.

This clonotype was seen a handful of times. This chain joins TRBV12-3 or TRBV12-4 and TRBJ2-2; unclear D gene. Trimming pared 6 bases from V and 6 bases from J, leaving 17 bases between. This CDR3 region has 15 residues. CDR3 in DNA: TGTGCCAGCAGCCTTGGATTAAGGGCGGCCGGGGAGCTGTTTTTT. It is translated as CASSLGLRAAGELFF.

This clonotype occurred a few times. CDR3 bases: TGTGCCAGCAGTTACTCGAACGCTATGGGTACTAATGAAAAACTGTTTTTT. Translation gives CASSYSNAMGTNEKLFF. The chain joins TRBV6-5 to TRBJ1-4; D ambiguous. The CDR3 has 17 residues. Trimming removed 0 bases from V and 2 bases from J, with 13 bases in between. The germline gives CDR1 MNHEY, CDR2 SVGAGI.

This clonotype was seen ten or more times. The V and J genes are TRBV4-2 and TRBJ2-1, with 14 bases lining up with TRBD2. This CDR3 region has 18 residues. Losses at the gene ends were 4 bases for V and 1 base for J; bases not matched to a gene: 6. Germline V gene sequence: CDR1 LGHNA, CDR2 YNFKEQ. This chain's CDR3 is CASSRRTSGGRSYNEQFF. DNA of the CDR3: TGTGCCAGCAGCCGCCGGACTAGCGGGGGGAGGTCCTACAATGAGCAGTTCTTC.

The V call is TRBV5-1, the J call TRBJ2-1; perhaps D is TRBD1 or TRBD2 (6 bases each). Looked up from germline, CDR1 is SGHRS and CDR2 is YFSETQ. This CDR3 has 15 amino acids. The germline V and J ends were trimmed by 4 bases and 3 bases, with 14 bases remaining between them. The chain's CDR3 is CASSQQGGDYNEQFF. DNA of the CDR3: TGCGCCAGCAGCCAACAGGGCGGGGACTACAATGAGCAGTTCTTC.

A few counts support this clonotype. This sequence joins TRBV4-2 and TRBJ2-7; 9 bases agree with TRBD1. Germline assignment: CDR1 LGHNA and CDR2 YNFKEQ. The CDR3 totals 19 residues. V gave up 1 base and J gave up 1 base; unmatched junction bases: 14. CDR3 in DNA: TGTGCCAGCAGCCAAGGACTTCTTTCAGGGACAGGGAAATCCTACGAGCAGTACTTC. Its translation is CASSQGLLSGTGKSYEQYF.

This rearrangement joins TRBV12-3 or TRBV12-4 to TRBJ2-1, with 7 bases identical to TRBD2. The V and J ends lost 7 bases and 5 bases, in that order; junction bases with no gene match: 5. The CDR3 is 13 residues long. The CDR3 bases are TGTGCCAGCACCGAAGCGGGACACAATGAGCAGTTCTTC. Translating it yields CASTEAGHNEQFF.